The table lists the clone carrying this T cell receptor beta chain with many counts. Its specificity is not known. Patients aged 18 to 65 had newly diagnosed hyperthyroidism that had lasted under 2 months. It was uncontrolled infection, other autoimmune disease, pregnancy or lactation that excluded patients. There were TCR beta CDR3 regions amplified from RNA transcripts. RT-PCR in the first round (using the HTBI primer set) targeted the TCR CDR3. Using its own MiXCR run on the multiplex PCR reads, TCRdb lists one record per CDR3 protein. The table lists 45,000 to 55,000 distinct CDR3 sequences, roughly 51% of them singletons. The sample originates from a study of T cells in Graves' hyperthyroidism and ophthalmopathy. Study-wide points: The majority of expanded thyroid clonotypes above 0.001 also appeared in blood. Ophthalmopathy got predicted by the model a median 6.5 months before its onset.

V trimming: 0 bases; J trimming: 4 bases; junction bases outside the gene matches: 12. Germline V CDR1 and CDR2: MNHNY, SVGAGI (reference sequence). This CDR3 spans 17 amino acids. The chain combines TRBV6-6 with TRBJ2-7; TRBD2 aligns across 7 bases. Sequencing was carried out using peripheral blood or thyroid tissue (not recorded which). The source is a man between 18 and 35 years old with Graves' hyperthyroidism. The CDR3 is CASSYSNRLAAKYEQYF. In nucleotides, the CDR3 is TGTGCCAGCAGTTACTCGAATCGTCTAGCGGCCAAGTACGAGCAGTACTTC.